The clone carrying this T cell receptor (beta chain) was observed a handful of times. This CDR3 region has 17 residues. The V gene's germline CDR1 is LNHNV and CDR2 YYDKDF (reference sequence). V lost 0 bases, J lost 3 bases, and 3 bases stayed unmatched. This sample was taken from a study of T-cell reconstitution after alpha-beta-depleted transplantation in children. The library targeted TCRbeta and was prepared with unique molecular identifiers. MiXCR was run by TCRdb on the PCR reads, yielding one entry per CDR3 protein. The profile covers 450,000 to 500,000 distinct CDR3 sequences, with around 13% appearing a single time and under 7% taken by the ten largest.

This chain links TRBV15 with TRBJ2-2, with 11 bases matching TRBD2. The clonotype comes from a human donor who donated a stem cell graft to a child with combined immunodeficiency. Source: PBMCs from the stem cell graft donor, taken from the stem cell graft. The CDR3 is CATSRDLAGGHTGELFF. CDR3 coding DNA: TGTGCCACCAGCAGAGATCTAGCGGGGGGCCACACCGGGGAGCTGTTTTTT.